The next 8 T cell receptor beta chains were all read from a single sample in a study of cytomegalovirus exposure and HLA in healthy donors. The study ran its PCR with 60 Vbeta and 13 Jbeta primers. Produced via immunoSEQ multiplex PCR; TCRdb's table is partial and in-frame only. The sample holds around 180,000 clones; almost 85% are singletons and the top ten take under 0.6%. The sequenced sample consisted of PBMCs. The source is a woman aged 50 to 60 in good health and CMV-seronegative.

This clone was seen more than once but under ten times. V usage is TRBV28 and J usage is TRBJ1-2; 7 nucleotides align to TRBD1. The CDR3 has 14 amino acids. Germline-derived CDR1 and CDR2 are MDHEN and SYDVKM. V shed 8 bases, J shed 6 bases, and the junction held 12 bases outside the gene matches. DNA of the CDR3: TGTGCCAGCCACCGGACAGGACTTCATCATGGCTACACCTTC. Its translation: CASHRTGLHHGYTF.

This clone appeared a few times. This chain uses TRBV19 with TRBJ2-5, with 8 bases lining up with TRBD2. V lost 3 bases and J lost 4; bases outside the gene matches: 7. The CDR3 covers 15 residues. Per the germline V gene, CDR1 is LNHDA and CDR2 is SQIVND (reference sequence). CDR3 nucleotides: TGTGCCAGTAGTATGGCGGGGGGCCTGGGAGAGACCCAGTACTTC. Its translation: CASSMAGGLGETQYF.

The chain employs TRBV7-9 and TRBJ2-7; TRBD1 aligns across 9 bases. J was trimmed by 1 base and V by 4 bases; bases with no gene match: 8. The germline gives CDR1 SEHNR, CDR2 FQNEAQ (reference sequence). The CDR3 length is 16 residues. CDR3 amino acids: CASSSYRGRFSYEQYF. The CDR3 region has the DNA TGTGCCAGCAGCTCATACAGGGGGCGCTTTTCCTACGAGCAGTACTTC.

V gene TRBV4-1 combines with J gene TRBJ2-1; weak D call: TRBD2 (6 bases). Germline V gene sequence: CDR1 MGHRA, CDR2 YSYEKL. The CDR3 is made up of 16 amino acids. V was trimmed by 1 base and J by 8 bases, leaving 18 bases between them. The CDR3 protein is CASSQVNILAFDEQFF. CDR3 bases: TGCGCCAGCAGCCAAGTGAATATTCTAGCGTTCGATGAGCAGTTCTTC.

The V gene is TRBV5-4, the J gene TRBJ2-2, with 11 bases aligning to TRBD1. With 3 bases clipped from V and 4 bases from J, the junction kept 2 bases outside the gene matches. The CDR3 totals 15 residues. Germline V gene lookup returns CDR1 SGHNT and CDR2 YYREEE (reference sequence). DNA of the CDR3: TGTGCCAGCAGCTCCGGACAGGGGGCCACCGGGGAGCTGTTTTTT. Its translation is CASSSGQGATGELFF.

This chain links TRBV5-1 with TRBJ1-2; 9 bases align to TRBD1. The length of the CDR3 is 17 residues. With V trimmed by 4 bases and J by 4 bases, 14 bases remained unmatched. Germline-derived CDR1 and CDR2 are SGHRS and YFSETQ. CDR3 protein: CASSEGTGFPNPYGYTF. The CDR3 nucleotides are TGCGCCAGCAGCGAAGGGACAGGGTTCCCAAATCCCTATGGCTACACCTTC.

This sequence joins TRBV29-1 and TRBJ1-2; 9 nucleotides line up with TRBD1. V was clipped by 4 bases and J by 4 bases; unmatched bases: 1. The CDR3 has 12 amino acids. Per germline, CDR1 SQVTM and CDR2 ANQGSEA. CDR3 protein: CSVGQGVYGYTF. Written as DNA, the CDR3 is TGCAGCGTTGGACAGGGGGTCTATGGCTACACCTTC.

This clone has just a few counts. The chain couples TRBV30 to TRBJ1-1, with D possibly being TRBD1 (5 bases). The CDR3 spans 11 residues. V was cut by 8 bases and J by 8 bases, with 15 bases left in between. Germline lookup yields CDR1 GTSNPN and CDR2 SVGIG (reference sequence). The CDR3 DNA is TGTGCCCTGGACCCTGACAGCGAAGCTTTCTTT. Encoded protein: CALDPDSEAFF.